The following is a T cell receptor (beta chain) sequence with its context. The antigen is unknown. V was trimmed by 7 bases and J by 0 bases, leaving 16 bases between them. Germline lookup yields CDR1 MNHEY and CDR2 SMNVEV (reference sequence). CDR3 size: 15 residues. This PCR relied on a set of 60 Vbeta primers and 13 Jbeta primers. Produced via immunoSEQ multiplex PCR; TCRdb's table is partial and in-frame only. The sample consists of 200,000 to 250,000 clones, roughly 80% of them appearing once. This record comes from a study of cytomegalovirus exposure and HLA in healthy donors. Study-wide results and limits: Presence/absence analyses treated sequencing depth as roughly uniform across donors.

The chain carries TRBV27 and TRBJ2-7, with D hard to call. The sequence came from a man aged 25-45 years in good health and CMV-seronegative. The sequencing input was PBMCs. The DNA of the CDR3 is TGTGCCAGCAAACCCGCCGGAAGGAGCTCCTACGAGCAGTACTTC. Residues: CASKPAGRSSYEQYF.